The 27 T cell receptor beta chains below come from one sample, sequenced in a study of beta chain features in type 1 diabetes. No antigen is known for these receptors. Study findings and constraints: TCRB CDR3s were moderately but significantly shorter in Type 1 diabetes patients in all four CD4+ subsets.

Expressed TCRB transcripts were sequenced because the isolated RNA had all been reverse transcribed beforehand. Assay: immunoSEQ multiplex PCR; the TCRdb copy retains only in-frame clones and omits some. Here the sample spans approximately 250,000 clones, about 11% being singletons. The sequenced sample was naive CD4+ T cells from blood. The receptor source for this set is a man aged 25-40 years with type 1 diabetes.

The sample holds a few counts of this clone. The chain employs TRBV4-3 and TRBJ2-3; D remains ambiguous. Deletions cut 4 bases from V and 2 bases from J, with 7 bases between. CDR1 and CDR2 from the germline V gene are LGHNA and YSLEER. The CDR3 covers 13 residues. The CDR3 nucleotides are TGCGCCAGCAGCCCTGGGCCCACAGATACGCAGTATTTT. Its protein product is CASSPGPTDTQYF.

This chain's CDR3 is CASSGDYVAKTQYF. The CDR3 DNA sequence: TGTGCCAGCTCAGGGGACTACGTGGCGAAGACCCAGTACTTC. V is TRBV18 and J is TRBJ2-5; 7 nucleotides align to TRBD2. The CDR3 consists of 14 residues. From germline, CDR1 is KGHSH and CDR2 LQKENI. The V gene end was trimmed by 5 bases and the J gene end by 6 bases; junction bases not matched to a gene: 9.

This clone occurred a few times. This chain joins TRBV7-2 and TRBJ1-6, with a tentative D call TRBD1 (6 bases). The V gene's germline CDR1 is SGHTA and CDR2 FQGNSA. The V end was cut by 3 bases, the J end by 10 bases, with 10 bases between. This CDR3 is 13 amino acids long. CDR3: CASSFGGGSPLHF. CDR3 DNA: TGTGCCAGCAGCTTTGGGGGCGGCTCACCCCTCCACTTT.

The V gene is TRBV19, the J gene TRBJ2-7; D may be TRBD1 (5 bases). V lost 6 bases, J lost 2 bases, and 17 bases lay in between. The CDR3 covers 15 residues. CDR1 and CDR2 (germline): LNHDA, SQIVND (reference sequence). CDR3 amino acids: CASSRTVQGTYEQYF. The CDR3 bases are TGTGCCAGTAGCCGCACCGTCCAGGGCACCTACGAGCAGTACTTC.

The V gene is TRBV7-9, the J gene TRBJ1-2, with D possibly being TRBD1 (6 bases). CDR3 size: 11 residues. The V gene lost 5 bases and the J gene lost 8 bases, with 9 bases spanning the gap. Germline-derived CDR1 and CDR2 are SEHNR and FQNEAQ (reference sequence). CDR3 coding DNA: TGTGCCAGCAGCGGGGGGGCCGGCTACACCTTC. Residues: CASSGGAGYTF.

The CDR3 sequence: CASRTTGDPYGYTF. The CDR3 DNA sequence: TGTGCCAGCAGAACAACAGGGGACCCCTATGGCTACACCTTC. The chain joins TRBV27 to TRBJ1-2; 7 positions agree with TRBD1. Germline CDR1 MNHEY, CDR2 SMNVEV (reference sequence). J was trimmed by 4 bases and V by 6 bases; bases with no gene match: 8. The length of the CDR3 is 14 residues.

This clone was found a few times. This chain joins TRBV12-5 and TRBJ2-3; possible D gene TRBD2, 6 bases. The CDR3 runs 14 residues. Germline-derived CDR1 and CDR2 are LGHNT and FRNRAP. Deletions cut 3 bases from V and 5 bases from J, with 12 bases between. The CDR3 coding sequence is TGTGCTAGTGGTTTCGCGAGGGGAGGAGATACGCAGTATTTT. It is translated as CASGFARGGDTQYF.

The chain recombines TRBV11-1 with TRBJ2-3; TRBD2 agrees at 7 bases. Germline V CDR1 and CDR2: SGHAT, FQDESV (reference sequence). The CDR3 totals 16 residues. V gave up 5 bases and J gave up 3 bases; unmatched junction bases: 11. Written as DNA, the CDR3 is TGTGCCAGCAGCACCGGACTAGGTGGGGGGACAGATACGCAGTATTTT. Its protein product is CASSTGLGGGTDTQYF.

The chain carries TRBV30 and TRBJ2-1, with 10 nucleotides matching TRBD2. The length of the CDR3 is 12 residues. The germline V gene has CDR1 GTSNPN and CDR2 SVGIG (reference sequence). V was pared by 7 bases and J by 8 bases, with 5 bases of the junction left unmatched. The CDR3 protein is CASSGGGDEQFF. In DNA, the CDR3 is TGTGCCTCGAGCGGGGGGGGAGATGAGCAGTTCTTC.

CDR3 amino acids: CASTGRGTEAFF. The CDR3, as DNA: TGTGCCAGCACAGGGAGGGGAACTGAAGCTTTCTTT. This chain uses TRBV2 with TRBJ1-1; a possible D gene is TRBD1 (5 bases). This CDR3 contains 12 residues. The germline gives CDR1 SNHLY, CDR2 FYNNEI. V gave up 7 bases and J gave up 5 bases, with 11 bases separating them.

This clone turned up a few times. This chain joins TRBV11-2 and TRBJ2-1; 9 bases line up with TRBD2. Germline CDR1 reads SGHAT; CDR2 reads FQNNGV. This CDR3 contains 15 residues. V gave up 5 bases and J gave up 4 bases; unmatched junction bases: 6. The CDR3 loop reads CASSTTSGSYNEQFF. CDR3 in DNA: TGTGCCAGCAGCACCACTAGCGGGTCGTACAATGAGCAGTTCTTC.

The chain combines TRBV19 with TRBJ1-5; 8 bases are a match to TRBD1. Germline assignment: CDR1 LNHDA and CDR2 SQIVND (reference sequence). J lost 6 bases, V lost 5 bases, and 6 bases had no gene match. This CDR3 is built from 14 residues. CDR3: CASSRQGSSQPQHF. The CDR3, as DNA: TGTGCCAGTAGTCGACAGGGGTCTAGTCAGCCCCAGCATTTT. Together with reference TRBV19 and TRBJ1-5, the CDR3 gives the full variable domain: DGGITQSPKYLFRKEGQNVTLSCEQNLNHDAMYWYRQDPGQGLRLIYYSQIVNDFQKGDIAEGYSVSREKKESFPLTVTSAQKNPTAFYLCASSRQGSSQPQHFGDGTRLSIL.

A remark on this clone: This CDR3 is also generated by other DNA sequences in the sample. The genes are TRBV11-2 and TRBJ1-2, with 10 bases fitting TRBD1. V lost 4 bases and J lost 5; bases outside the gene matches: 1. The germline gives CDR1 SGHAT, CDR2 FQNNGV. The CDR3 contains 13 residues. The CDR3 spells CASSSGQGYGYTF. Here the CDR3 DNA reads TGTGCCAGCAGCTCGGGACAGGGGTATGGCTACACCTTC.

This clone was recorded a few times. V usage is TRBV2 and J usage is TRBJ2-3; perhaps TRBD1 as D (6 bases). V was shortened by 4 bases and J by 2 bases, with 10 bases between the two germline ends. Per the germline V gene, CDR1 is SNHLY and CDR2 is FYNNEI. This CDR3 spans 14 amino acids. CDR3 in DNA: TGTGCCAGCAGTGTAAACAGGGCCACAGATACGCAGTATTTT. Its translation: CASSVNRATDTQYF.

The DNA of the CDR3 is TGTGCCTGGAGTGTAGCCTGGGGGGACCAGCCCCAGCATTTT. Amino acids: CAWSVAWGDQPQHF. This chain links TRBV30 with TRBJ1-5; tentatively, D is TRBD1 (5 bases). The CDR3 runs to 14 residues. Germline CDR1 and CDR2: GTSNPN and SVGIG (reference sequence). Trimming removed 0 bases at V and 7 bases at J, with 13 bases between.

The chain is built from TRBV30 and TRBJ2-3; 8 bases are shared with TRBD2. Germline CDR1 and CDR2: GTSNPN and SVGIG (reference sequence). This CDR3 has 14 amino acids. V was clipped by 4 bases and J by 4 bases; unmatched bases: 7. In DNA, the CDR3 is TGTGCCTGGACAAGCGGGGGTAGTGCAGATACGCAGTATTTT. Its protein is CAWTSGGSADTQYF.

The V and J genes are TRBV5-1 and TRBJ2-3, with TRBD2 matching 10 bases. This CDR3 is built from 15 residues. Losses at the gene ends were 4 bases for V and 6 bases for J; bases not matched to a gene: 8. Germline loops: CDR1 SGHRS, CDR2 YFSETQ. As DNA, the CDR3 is TGCGCCAGCAGCAAGACTAGCGGGCCAGGGGATACGCAGTATTTT. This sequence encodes CASSKTSGPGDTQYF.

The CDR3 DNA reads as TGCGCCAGCAGCCCCCAAGACAGGGGACACACCATATATTTT. This sequence encodes CASSPQDRGHTIYF. The J gene is TRBJ1-3, the V gene TRBV4-3, with TRBD1 matching 8 bases. The CDR3 has 14 residues. V dropped 4 bases and J dropped 8; count of bases not matched to a gene: 7. The V gene's germline CDR1 is LGHNA and CDR2 YSLEER.

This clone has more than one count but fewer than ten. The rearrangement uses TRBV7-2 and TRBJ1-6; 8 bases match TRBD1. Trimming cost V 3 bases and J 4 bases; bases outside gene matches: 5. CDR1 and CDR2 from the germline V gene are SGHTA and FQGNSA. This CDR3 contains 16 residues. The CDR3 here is CASSFAGGGYNSPLHF. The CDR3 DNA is TGTGCCAGCAGCTTCGCAGGGGGCGGGTATAATTCACCCCTCCACTTT.

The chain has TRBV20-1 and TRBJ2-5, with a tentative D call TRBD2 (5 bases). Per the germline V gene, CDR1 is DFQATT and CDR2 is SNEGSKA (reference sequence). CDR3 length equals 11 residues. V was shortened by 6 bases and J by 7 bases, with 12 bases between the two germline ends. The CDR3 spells CSALWRRTQYF. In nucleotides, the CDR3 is TGCAGTGCGCTCTGGAGGCGGACCCAGTACTTC.

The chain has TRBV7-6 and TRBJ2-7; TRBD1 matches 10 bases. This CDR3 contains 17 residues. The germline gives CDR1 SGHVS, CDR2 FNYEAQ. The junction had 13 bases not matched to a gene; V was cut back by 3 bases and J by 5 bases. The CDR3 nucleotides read TGTGCCAGCAGCTTTACCGCTCCGGGACAGGGGCACAACGAGCAGTACTTC. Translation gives CASSFTAPGQGHNEQYF.

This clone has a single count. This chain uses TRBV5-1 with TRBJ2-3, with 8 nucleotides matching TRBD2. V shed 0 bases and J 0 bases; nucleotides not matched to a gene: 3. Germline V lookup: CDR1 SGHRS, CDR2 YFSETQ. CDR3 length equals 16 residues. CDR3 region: CASSLVAGPSTDTQYF. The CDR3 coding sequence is TGCGCCAGCAGCTTGGTAGCGGGGCCTAGCACAGATACGCAGTATTTT.

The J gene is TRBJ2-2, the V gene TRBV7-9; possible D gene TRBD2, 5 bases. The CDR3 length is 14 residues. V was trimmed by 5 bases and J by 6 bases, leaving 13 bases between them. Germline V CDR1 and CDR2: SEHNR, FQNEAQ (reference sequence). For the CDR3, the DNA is TGTGCCAGCAGCCAGGATAGCGCCTCCGGGGAGCTGTTTTTT. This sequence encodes CASSQDSASGELFF.

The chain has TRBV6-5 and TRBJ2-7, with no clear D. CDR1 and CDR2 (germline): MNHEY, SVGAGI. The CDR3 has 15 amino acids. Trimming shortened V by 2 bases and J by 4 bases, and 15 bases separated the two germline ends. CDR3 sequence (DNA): TGTGCCAGCAGTTACGAGGCGGCGGCGAATTACGAGCAGTACTTC. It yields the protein CASSYEAAANYEQYF.

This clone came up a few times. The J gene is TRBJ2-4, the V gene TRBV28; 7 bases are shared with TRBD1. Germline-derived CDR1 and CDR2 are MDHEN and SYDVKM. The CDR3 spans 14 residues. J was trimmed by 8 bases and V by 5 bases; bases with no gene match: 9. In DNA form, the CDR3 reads TGTGCCAGCAGTCAACTGACAGGGAGTGACATTCAGTACTTC. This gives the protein CASSQLTGSDIQYF.

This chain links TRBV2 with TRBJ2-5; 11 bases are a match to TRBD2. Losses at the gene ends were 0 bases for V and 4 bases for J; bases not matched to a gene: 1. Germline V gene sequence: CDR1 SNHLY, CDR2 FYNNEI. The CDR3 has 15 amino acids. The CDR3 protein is CASSEAGTSGETQYF. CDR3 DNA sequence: TGTGCCAGCAGTGAAGCTGGGACTAGCGGAGAGACCCAGTACTTC.

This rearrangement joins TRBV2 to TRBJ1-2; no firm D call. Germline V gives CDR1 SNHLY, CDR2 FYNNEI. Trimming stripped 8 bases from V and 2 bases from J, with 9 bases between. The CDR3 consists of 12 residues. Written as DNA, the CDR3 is TGTGCCAGCGGAGACTTAAACTATGGCTACACCTTC. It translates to CASGDLNYGYTF.